Listed below are T cell receptor beta chains from one sample, sequenced in a study of blood T cell repertoires in COVID-19. Some clones are missing from TCRdb's copy, which holds only in-frame ones; the method was immunoSEQ multiplex PCR. The sample contains some 250,000 clones, approximately 85% of which appear only once. The specimen sequenced was peripheral blood. The source is a man older than 75 with acute or convalescent COVID-19. CDR3s include the opening cysteine and the closing phenylalanine or tryptophan. The order of the fields is D gene, J gene, CDR3 length, V gene, clone size, CDR3 DNA, CDR3 protein. D genes are given only for firm matches. Rows may omit the clone size; those that give it use once, few, many or a size class.

- | TRBJ2-7 | 15 | TRBV3-1/TRBV3-2 | - | TGTGCCAGCAGCACAACGTCGGGGGGCGCCTACGAGCAGTACTTC | CASSTTSGGAYEQYF
TRBD1 | TRBJ1-5 | 16 | TRBV18 | - | TGTGCCAGCTCACCTCCCGGGACAGGGAGGAACCAGCCCCAGCATTTT | CASSPPGTGRNQPQHF
TRBD1 | TRBJ1-5 | 16 | TRBV2 | few | TGTGCCAGCAGTGCCCAGAGACAGGGGGCTGGGCAGCCCCAGCATTTT | CASSAQRQGAGQPQHF
TRBD2 | TRBJ2-2 | 16 | TRBV2 | - | TGTGCCAGCAGTGAACGGACTAGCGGGGGCACCGGGGAGCTGTTTTTT | CASSERTSGGTGELFF
TRBD1 | TRBJ1-3 | 15 | TRBV5-1 | - | TGCGCCAGCAGCTTAGGGGACAGGCGAGGAAACACCATATATTTT | CASSLGDRRGNTIYF
TRBD2 | TRBJ2-1 | 16 | TRBV28 | - | TGTGCCAGCAGTTCTAGCGGGGCCCACTCCTACAATGAGCAGTTCTTC | CASSSSGAHSYNEQFF
TRBD1 | TRBJ2-7 | 14 | TRBV7-2 | - | TGTGCCAGCAGAACCGGGACAGGGGCCTACGAGCAGTACTTC | CASRTGTGAYEQYF
TRBD2 | TRBJ2-1 | 15 | TRBV6-1 | - | TGTGCCAGCAGTGAACCCTTGGGGAGGGGCCATGAGCAGTTCTTC | CASSEPLGRGHEQFF
- | TRBJ2-2 | 15 | TRBV6-5 | once | TGTGCCAGCAGTACGTTTGGCTCCCACACCGGGGAGCTGTTTTTT | CASSTFGSHTGELFF
- | TRBJ1-3 | 17 | TRBV18 | once | TGTGCCAGCTCACCAGACGTTCCTCAGGGTACTGGAAACACCATATATTTT | CASSPDVPQGTGNTIYF
- | TRBJ1-5 | 14 | TRBV19 | few | TGTGCCAGTAGTAAGGCAGGCGGCAATCAGCCCCAGCATTTT | CASSKAGGNQPQHF
- | TRBJ1-2 | 14 | TRBV5-6 | - | TGTGCCAGCAGCCGAGACAGGAATAACTATGGCTACACCTTC | CASSRDRNNYGYTF
- | TRBJ1-6 | 15 | TRBV27 | once | TGTGCCAGCAGTCCCCTCGCTACAGGGAACTCACCCCTCCACTTT | CASSPLATGNSPLHF
- | TRBJ1-6 | 13 | TRBV7-2 | - | TGTGCCAGCAGCTTAGCCTGGAGGTCACCCCTCCACTTT | CASSLAWRSPLHF
- | TRBJ1-2 | 14 | TRBV7-9 | - | TGTGCCAGCAGCTTAGTAGGGAGCAACTATGGCTACACCTTC | CASSLVGSNYGYTF
- | TRBJ1-3 | 15 | TRBV6-1 | - | TGTGCCAGCAGTGAAGGGGGCTGGCCTGGAAACACCATATATTTT | CASSEGGWPGNTIYF
- | TRBJ1-1 | 12 | TRBV11-3 | - | TGTGCCAGCAGCGACAGTGTTCCTGAAGCTTTCTTT | CASSDSVPEAFF
TRBD1 | TRBJ2-1 | 12 | TRBV19 | once | TGTGCCAGTGGACAGGTCAACAATGAGCAGTTCTTC | CASGQVNNEQFF
- | TRBJ1-2 | 12 | TRBV28 | - | TGTGCCAGCACCAGGCGTCCCTATGGCTACACCTTC | CASTRRPYGYTF
- | TRBJ1-2 | 14 | TRBV15 | once | TGTGCCACCAGCAGAGATCTCTCAGGGAATGGCTACACCTTC | CATSRDLSGNGYTF
TRBD1 | TRBJ1-1 | 14 | TRBV7-8 | - | TGTGCCAGCAGCTTAGCGGACAGGGCGGCTGAAGCTTTCTTT | CASSLADRAAEAFF
- | TRBJ2-7 | 14 | TRBV11-2 | - | TGTGCCAGCAGCTTAGCAGGGGGAGGCTACGAGCAGTACTTC | CASSLAGGGYEQYF
TRBD1 | TRBJ2-5 | 13 | TRBV28 | - | TGTGCCAGCAGTTTTGGACAGGGAAAGACCCAGTACTTC | CASSFGQGKTQYF
- | TRBJ2-7 | 12 | TRBV27 | - | TGTGCCAGCAGTAAGCCCCGCGGCGAGCAGTACTTC | CASSKPRGEQYF
TRBD1 | TRBJ1-2 | 16 | TRBV3-1/TRBV3-2 | - | TGTGCCAGCAGCTCCGATCTTACAGGGGAACGGCCTGGCTACACCTTC | CASSSDLTGERPGYTF
- | TRBJ1-1 | 15 | TRBV6-5 | few | TGTGCCAGCAGTCCCCCCCCAGGGGCTGTCACTGAAGCTTTCTTT | CASSPPPGAVTEAFF
- | TRBJ1-6 | 19 | TRBV4-3 | - | TGCGCCAGCAGCCAAACCCCATACGGGGGAAGCTCCTATAATTCACCCCTCCACTTT | CASSQTPYGGSSYNSPLHF
TRBD1 | TRBJ2-7 | 14 | TRBV29-1 | - | TGCAGCGTTGAAGAGGGACAGGGCACCTACGAGCAGTACTTC | CSVEEGQGTYEQYF
TRBD1 | TRBJ2-2 | 16 | TRBV9 | - | TGTGCCAGCAGCGTAGCTCAGGGGGCGCGGACCGGGGAGCTGTTTTTT | CASSVAQGARTGELFF
- | TRBJ2-7 | 16 | TRBV3-1/TRBV3-2 | - | TGTGCCAGCAGCCATTCCGCGCCAGCGAAGACCTACGAGCAGTACTTC | CASSHSAPAKTYEQYF
- | TRBJ2-2 | 15 | TRBV7-8 | - | TGTGCCAGCAGCTTAGGGGCTTCTAACACCGGGGAGCTGTTTTTT | CASSLGASNTGELFF
- | TRBJ2-2 | 14 | TRBV6-6 | - | TGTGCCAGCAGTTACCCCCCCTCCTCCGGGGAGCTGTTTTTT | CASSYPPSSGELFF
- | TRBJ1-4 | 17 | TRBV9 | - | TGTGCCAGCAGCGCCAACCTAAAAAAACCCACTAATGAAAAACTGTTTTTT | CASSANLKKPTNEKLFF
TRBD1 | TRBJ1-6 | 14 | TRBV28 | once | TGTGCCAGCAGTTTTAGGGACAGGGTTTCACCCCTCCACTTT | CASSFRDRVSPLHF
- | TRBJ1-1 | 15 | TRBV6-5 | - | TGTGCCAGCCTCCGGGGCAGGGGCCCGGGGACTGAAGCTTTCTTT | CASLRGRGPGTEAFF
- | TRBJ1-1 | 15 | TRBV3-1/TRBV3-2 | - | TGTGCCAGCAGCCAAAGTGTCAGGGTGGGAACTGAAGCTTTCTTT | CASSQSVRVGTEAFF
- | TRBJ1-2 | 13 | TRBV25-1 | once | TGTGCCAGCAGTGACGTAGGCCAAGCGGGCTACACCTTC | CASSDVGQAGYTF
- | TRBJ1-2 | 12 | TRBV6-5 | - | TGTGCCAGCAGTCCCCTTGTTGGCGGCTACACCTTC | CASSPLVGGYTF
- | TRBJ1-6 | 16 | TRBV20-1 | - | TGCAGTGCTAGTGTCGGCCAGGCACTCTATAATTCACCCCTCCACTTT | CSASVGQALYNSPLHF
TRBD2 | TRBJ2-1 | 14 | TRBV18 | few | TGTGCCAGCTCACCCCTAGCGGGGGACAATGAGCAGTTCTTC | CASSPLAGDNEQFF
TRBD1 | TRBJ1-2 | 15 | TRBV20-1 | - | TGCAGTGCTAGTCGCCGGGACAGGGTTGCGGGGGGCTACACCTTC | CSASRRDRVAGGYTF
TRBD1 | TRBJ1-1 | 13 | TRBV12-3/TRBV12-4 | - | TGTGCCAGCAGTTCCGGACAGGGAGGAGAAGCTTTCTTT | CASSSGQGGEAFF
TRBD1 | TRBJ1-1 | 14 | TRBV19 | - | TGTGCCAGTACCTCCGGGACAGTGAACACTGAAGCTTTCTTT | CASTSGTVNTEAFF
- | TRBJ2-7 | 14 | TRBV10-3 | - | TGTGCCATCAGTGGCACCTCGACAGGCTACGAGCAGTACTTC | CAISGTSTGYEQYF
- | TRBJ1-1 | 15 | TRBV6-6 | - | TGTGCCAGCAGTGGACTAATGGGGGGAGGAACTGAAGCTTTCTTT | CASSGLMGGGTEAFF
- | TRBJ2-1 | 12 | TRBV28 | - | TGTGCCAGCAGTAATACGAGGGATGAGCAGTTCTTC | CASSNTRDEQFF
- | TRBJ2-7 | 13 | TRBV7-2 | - | TGTGCCAGCAGCCTGGGACATTTCAACGAGCAGTACTTC | CASSLGHFNEQYF
- | TRBJ1-1 | 14 | TRBV5-1 | - | TGCGCCGGCAGCCCCGGGGGGAGGAACACTGAAGCTTTCTTT | CAGSPGGRNTEAFF
TRBD1 | TRBJ2-5 | 14 | TRBV14 | - | TGTGCCAGCAGCAAGGGGACAGGGCGAGAGACCCAGTACTTC | CASSKGTGRETQYF
- | TRBJ2-1 | 16 | TRBV19 | - | TGTGCCAGTAGTCCCAGGAAGGGGACTCCGGAGGCTGAGCAGTTCTTC | CASSPRKGTPEAEQFF
TRBD2 | TRBJ2-1 | 17 | TRBV7-3 | - | TGTGCCAGCAGCCAAACCCCCCTAGCGGGAGGGTCGACTGAGCAGTTCTTC | CASSQTPLAGGSTEQFF
- | TRBJ2-7 | 15 | TRBV7-2 | - | TGTGCCAGCAGCCCCGAGGCGGGCAAATCCTACGAGCAGTACTTC | CASSPEAGKSYEQYF
- | TRBJ1-3 | 15 | TRBV9 | - | TGTGCCAGCAGCCCACTCAGCGGAGGTGGAAACACCATATATTTT | CASSPLSGGGNTIYF
- | TRBJ1-4 | 12 | TRBV21-1 | - | TGTGCCAGCACCTCAGGGGGCGAAAAACTGTTTTTT | CASTSGGEKLFF
TRBD1 | TRBJ2-7 | 14 | TRBV5-1 | few | TGCGCCAGCAGCTGGGGGACAGGGAGGAACGAGCAGTACTTC | CASSWGTGRNEQYF
- | TRBJ1-2 | 18 | TRBV11-2 | - | TGTGCCAGCAGCTTAATTCGACCGGAGCCGAGAAAAAAGTATGGCTACACCTTC | CASSLIRPEPRKKYGYTF
- | TRBJ1-2 | 13 | TRBV10-3 | - | TGTGCCATCACTCCGGTCTCTAACTATGGCTACACCTTC | CAITPVSNYGYTF
- | TRBJ2-5 | 14 | TRBV3-1/TRBV3-2 | - | TGTGCCAGCAGCCGCGGGCCCCTCCAAGAGACCCAGTACTTC | CASSRGPLQETQYF
TRBD2 | TRBJ2-1 | 18 | TRBV3-1/TRBV3-2 | - | TGTGCCAGCAGCCCTAGAGATTTAACTAGCGGGAGAAACAATGAGCAGTTCTTC | CASSPRDLTSGRNNEQFF
- | TRBJ1-1 | 12 | TRBV28 | - | TGTGCCAGTGGCCAGGGAACGTCTGAAGCTTTCTTT | CASGQGTSEAFF